This T cell receptor beta chain comes out of a study of technical replicates of blood from several donors. Sequencing was performed with immunoSEQ multiplex PCR; in TCRdb, only in-frame clones are kept and a portion is missing. The sample shows 68,000 or so clones, under 98% of them seen only once. Germline CDR1 reads SGHTA; CDR2 reads FQGNSA. The CDR3 is 15 amino acids. The V end was cut by 6 bases, the J end by 0 bases, with 14 bases between. The clonotype originates from a human donor in good health. Sequenced input: T cells isolated from PBMCs. The V gene is TRBV7-2, the J gene TRBJ2-5, with no clear D. The CDR3 DNA sequence: TGTGCCAGCAGGTCCACTGGGCCGTACCAAGAGACCCAGTACTTC. The encoded protein is CASRSTGPYQETQYF. Using reference TRBV7-2 and TRBJ2-5 for the parts outside the CDR3, the full variable domain is GAGVSQSPSNKVTEKGKDVELRCDPISGHTALYWYRQSLGQGLEFLIYFQGNSAPDKSGLPSDRFSAERTGGSVSTLTIQRTQQEDSAVYLCASRSTGPYQETQYFGPGTRLLVL.